Listed below are T cell receptor beta chains from one sample, sequenced in a study of beta chain features in type 1 diabetes. The repertoire was sequenced with immunoSEQ multiplex PCR; TCRdb's copy has only in-frame clones and lacks some. The data hold fewer than 25,000 clones, with around 63% observed a single time. The source material was Tregs from blood. These receptors were taken from a man aged 18 to 30 with type 1 diabetes. Both conserved end residues are part of each CDR3. The D gene is left open where the match is weak. Rows may omit the clone size; those that give it use once, few, many or a size class.

D gene: NA; V gene: TRBV5-4; clone size: NA; J gene: TRBJ2-2; CDR3 DNA: TGTGCCAGCAGAAAGGGGGTCGGGGAGCTGTTTTTT; CDR3 protein: CASRKGVGELFF
D gene: NA; V gene: TRBV5-4; clone size: NA; J gene: TRBJ2-1; CDR3 DNA: TGTGCCAGCAGCTTGGGGCCTCAAGAGCAGTTCTTC; CDR3 protein: CASSLGPQEQFF
D gene: TRBD1; V gene: TRBV19; clone size: NA; J gene: TRBJ1-2; CDR3 DNA: TGTGCCAGTAGTGGGACCTTGAGGAAAACAGGGGCCTATGGCTACACCTTC; CDR3 protein: CASSGTLRKTGAYGYTF
D gene: TRBD1; V gene: TRBV28; clone size: NA; J gene: TRBJ1-4; CDR3 DNA: TGTGCCAGCGAGAAGACAGGGACTAATGAAAAACTGTTTTTT; CDR3 protein: CASEKTGTNEKLFF
D gene: NA; V gene: TRBV18; clone size: NA; J gene: TRBJ1-2; CDR3 DNA: TGTGCCAGCTCACCACCGGGGGGAGGCGGCTACACCTTC; CDR3 protein: CASSPPGGGGYTF
D gene: NA; V gene: TRBV5-1; clone size: NA; J gene: TRBJ2-5; CDR3 DNA: TGCGCCAGCAGCTTGGTCACGGGAGATACGACCCAGTACTTC; CDR3 protein: CASSLVTGDTTQYF
D gene: NA; V gene: TRBV6-1; clone size: NA; J gene: TRBJ1-5; CDR3 DNA: TGTGCCAGCAGCGGACAGAGTCATCAGCCCCAGCATTTT; CDR3 protein: CASSGQSHQPQHF
D gene: TRBD1; V gene: TRBV6-1; clone size: few; J gene: TRBJ2-5; CDR3 DNA: TGTGCCAGCAGTGCCACCGGGACAGGGGGCGAGACCCAGTACTTC; CDR3 protein: CASSATGTGGETQYF
D gene: TRBD2; V gene: TRBV28; clone size: few; J gene: TRBJ2-2; CDR3 DNA: TGTGCCAGCAGTCTCCACTTCGGGGGGGGAAACACCGGGGAGCTGTTTTTT; CDR3 protein: CASSLHFGGGNTGELFF
D gene: TRBD1; V gene: TRBV28; clone size: once; J gene: TRBJ2-5; CDR3 DNA: TGTGCCAGCAGCTCCGGACAGGGGGCGAAAGAGACCCAGTACTTC; CDR3 protein: CASSSGQGAKETQYF
D gene: TRBD1; V gene: TRBV19; clone size: NA; J gene: TRBJ1-5; CDR3 DNA: TGTGCCAGTAGTGTTCGGGACAGGCAAAATCAGCCCCAGCATTTT; CDR3 protein: CASSVRDRQNQPQHF
D gene: TRBD1; V gene: TRBV6-5; clone size: NA; J gene: TRBJ1-1; CDR3 DNA: TGTGCCAGCAGAAGGACAGGGAACACTGAAGCTTTCTTT; CDR3 protein: CASRRTGNTEAFF
D gene: NA; V gene: TRBV18; clone size: once; J gene: TRBJ1-1; CDR3 DNA: TGTGCCAGCTCGCAAGCCTGGAACACTGAAGCTTTCTTT; CDR3 protein: CASSQAWNTEAFF
D gene: NA; V gene: TRBV6-1; clone size: NA; J gene: TRBJ2-3; CDR3 DNA: TGTGCCAGCCAGGCGGGACCCACAGATACGCAGTATTTT; CDR3 protein: CASQAGPTDTQYF
D gene: TRBD1; V gene: TRBV4-3; clone size: NA; J gene: TRBJ2-7; CDR3 DNA: TGCGCCAGCAGCCGGGGACAGTCCTACGAGCAGTACTTC; CDR3 protein: CASSRGQSYEQYF
D gene: NA; V gene: TRBV19; clone size: NA; J gene: TRBJ1-1; CDR3 DNA: TGTGCCAGTAGGACCCCAGGACACGGAGCTTTCTTT; CDR3 protein: CASRTPGHGAFF
D gene: TRBD1; V gene: TRBV23-1; clone size: NA; J gene: TRBJ1-1; CDR3 DNA: TGCGCCAGCAGTCAATCGGTCCTCCCCGGGACAGAGAACACTGAAGCTTTCTTT; CDR3 protein: CASSQSVLPGTENTEAFF
D gene: NA; V gene: TRBV18; clone size: NA; J gene: TRBJ1-2; CDR3 DNA: TGTGCCAGCTCACCGACGGACTACTATGGCTACACCTTC; CDR3 protein: CASSPTDYYGYTF
D gene: NA; V gene: TRBV7-8; clone size: NA; J gene: TRBJ1-1; CDR3 DNA: TGTGCCAGCAGCCTCACAGGTGTTGGCCACACTGAAGCTTTCTTT; CDR3 protein: CASSLTGVGHTEAFF
D gene: TRBD1; V gene: TRBV7-9; clone size: NA; J gene: TRBJ1-1; CDR3 DNA: TGTGCCAGCAGCTTAGGGACAGGGGCTTTCCCTGAAGCTTTCTTT; CDR3 protein: CASSLGTGAFPEAFF
D gene: NA; V gene: TRBV5-1; clone size: NA; J gene: TRBJ1-2; CDR3 DNA: TGCGCCAGCAGCTTCCAGGGGAACTATGGCTACACCTTC; CDR3 protein: CASSFQGNYGYTF
D gene: NA; V gene: TRBV5-1; clone size: NA; J gene: TRBJ2-3; CDR3 DNA: TGCGCCAGCAGCTTGGGGTCAGGGTCCAGGAGCACAGATACGCAGTATTTT; CDR3 protein: CASSLGSGSRSTDTQYF
D gene: TRBD1; V gene: TRBV5-1; clone size: NA; J gene: TRBJ2-3; CDR3 DNA: TGCGCCAGCAGTCTTGGGGGACAGGGCACAGATACGCAGTATTTT; CDR3 protein: CASSLGGQGTDTQYF
D gene: TRBD1; V gene: TRBV5-1; clone size: NA; J gene: TRBJ2-7; CDR3 DNA: TGCGCCAGCAGCGGACAGGGTTACGAGCAGTACTTC; CDR3 protein: CASSGQGYEQYF
D gene: NA; V gene: TRBV28; clone size: NA; J gene: TRBJ1-2; CDR3 DNA: TGTGCCAGCAGTTTACAGGTTACCTATGGCTACACCTTC; CDR3 protein: CASSLQVTYGYTF
D gene: NA; V gene: TRBV5-1; clone size: NA; J gene: TRBJ1-5; CDR3 DNA: TGCGCCAGCAGCTTGTCAGGGGCGGATAGCAATCAGCCCCAGCATTTT; CDR3 protein: CASSLSGADSNQPQHF
D gene: TRBD2; V gene: TRBV18; clone size: NA; J gene: TRBJ2-1; CDR3 DNA: TGTGCCAGCTCACCATCCCTAGCGGGGGGGGACAATGAGCAGTTCTTC; CDR3 protein: CASSPSLAGGDNEQFF
D gene: TRBD1; V gene: TRBV6-1; clone size: NA; J gene: TRBJ1-1; CDR3 DNA: TGTGCCAGCAGTGAAAAGGGGGCTGCCACTGAAGCTTTCTTT; CDR3 protein: CASSEKGAATEAFF
D gene: NA; V gene: TRBV5-5; clone size: NA; J gene: TRBJ2-7; CDR3 DNA: TGTGCCAGCAGCTTGATCGCTAGCGCCTACGAGCAGTACTTC; CDR3 protein: CASSLIASAYEQYF
D gene: NA; V gene: TRBV2; clone size: NA; J gene: TRBJ2-3; CDR3 DNA: TGTGCCAGCAGTGAACGGGTCCCAGCCACAGATACGCAGTATTTT; CDR3 protein: CASSERVPATDTQYF
D gene: TRBD2; V gene: TRBV19; clone size: NA; J gene: TRBJ2-3; CDR3 DNA: TGTGCCAGTAGTCCCGGGGGGGGACGGTCGGATACGCAGTATTTT; CDR3 protein: CASSPGGGRSDTQYF